The source of this T cell receptor (beta chain) is a study of blood T cell repertoires in COVID-19. Study-level background: Sources were T cells, B-cell-depleted T cells, or PBMCs; the material itself was cDNA or gDNA.

TCRdb keeps only in-frame clones here, not all; method: immunoSEQ multiplex PCR. Of approximately 210,000 clones detected, about 90% appear once; the ten largest clones hold 1.9%. This CDR3 region has 18 residues. V was pared by 2 bases and J by 6 bases, with 18 bases of the junction left unmatched. Germline CDR1 and CDR2: SNHLY and FYNNEI. This TCR derives from a man aged 40-49 years with active or convalescent COVID-19. What was sequenced was peripheral blood. V gene TRBV2 combines with J gene TRBJ1-2; TRBD1 aligns across 7 bases. DNA of the CDR3: TGTGCCAGCAGTGAAAACAGGGGAGGTACGCTGATATTAGATGGCTACACCTTC. Residues: CASSENRGGTLILDGYTF. Supplemented by reference TRBV2 and TRBJ1-2, the full variable domain reads EPEVTQTPSHQVTQMGQEVILRCVPISNHLYFYWYRQILGQKVEFLVSFYNNEISEKSEIFDDQFSVERPDGSNFTLKIRSTKLEDSAMYFCASSENRGGTLILDGYTFGSGTRLTVV.